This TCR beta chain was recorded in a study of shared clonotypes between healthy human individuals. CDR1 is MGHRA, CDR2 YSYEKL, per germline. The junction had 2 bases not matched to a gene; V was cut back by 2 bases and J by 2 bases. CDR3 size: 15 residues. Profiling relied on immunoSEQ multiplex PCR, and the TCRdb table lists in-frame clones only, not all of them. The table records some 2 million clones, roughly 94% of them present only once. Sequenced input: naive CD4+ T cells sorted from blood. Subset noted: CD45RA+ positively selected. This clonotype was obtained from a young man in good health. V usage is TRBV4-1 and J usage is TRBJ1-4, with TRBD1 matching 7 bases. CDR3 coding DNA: TGCGCCAGCAGCCAAATACAGGGGACTAATGAAAAACTGTTTTTT. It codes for CASSQIQGTNEKLFF.